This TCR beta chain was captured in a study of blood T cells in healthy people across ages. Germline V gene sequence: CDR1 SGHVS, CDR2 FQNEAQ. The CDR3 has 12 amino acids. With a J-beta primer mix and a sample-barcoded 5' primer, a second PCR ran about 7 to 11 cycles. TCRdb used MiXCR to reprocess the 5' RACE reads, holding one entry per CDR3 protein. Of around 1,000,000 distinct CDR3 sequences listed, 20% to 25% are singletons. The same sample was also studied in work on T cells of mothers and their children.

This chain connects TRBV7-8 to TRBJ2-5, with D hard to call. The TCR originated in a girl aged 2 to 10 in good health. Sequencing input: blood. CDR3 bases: TGTGTCTCCGGCAGTATAGAGGAGACCCAGTACTTC. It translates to CVSGSIEETQYF.